This T cell receptor beta chain was observed in a study of lymphopenia after photon versus proton radiotherapy. Libraries were prepared by immunoSEQ multiplex PCR; TCRdb keeps only in-frame clonotypes and omits some of them. Of 65,000 to 90,000 clones in the sample, 85% to 95% were seen once. As concerns this clone: Its antigen is unidentified.

Study results and limitations: A bigger post-nadir fall in TCR diversity correlated inversely with survival time in deceased patients.

V trimming: 3 bases; J trimming: 10 bases; junction bases outside the gene matches: 7. CDR1 SGHNT and CDR2 YYREEE come from the germline V gene (reference sequence). This CDR3 contains 13 residues. The chain links TRBV5-4 to TRBJ2-1; 7 bases fit TRBD1. This clonotype originated in a woman aged 40 to 55 with cholangiocarcinoma. The sequencing here drew on peripheral blood, taken from a patient treated with photon-based radiotherapy. The CDR3 DNA reads as TGTGCCAGCAGCTCCCTCGAGGGGGCCGAGCAGTTCTTC. This translates into CASSSLEGAEQFF.